This T cell receptor beta chain was sequenced for a study of T cell responses to AZD1222 COVID-19 vaccine. Germline CDR1 is SGHVS and CDR2 is FNYEAQ. V was shortened by 5 bases and J by 0 bases, with 13 bases between the two germline ends. The length of the CDR3 is 15 residues. As concerns this clone: As yet, its antigen is unknown.

Produced via immunoSEQ multiplex PCR; TCRdb's table is partial and in-frame only. The table has about 120,000 clones, 90% to 95% seen once; the top ten hold 5%. Study-wide findings and caveats: In a largely white British group with more females than males, clonal diversity was possibly underestimated. Repertoires were obtained only post-peak T cell response. CD4 TCRs associated with vaccination spanned spike, dominating at 160-218 and 743-854.

Analyses pooled second doses at about 4 or about 12 weeks. V gene TRBV7-6 combines with J gene TRBJ1-2; D unclear. The sequence was collected from an adult who received the AZD1222 COVID-19 vaccine. Sequencing used peripheral blood, obtained 28 days after the second AZD1222 dose. CDR3 loop: CASSQQPGANYGYTF. The CDR3 DNA reads as TGTGCCAGCAGCCAACAGCCGGGCGCTAACTATGGCTACACCTTC. The entire variable domain, with the rest obtained from reference TRBV7-6 and TRBJ1-2, is as follows: GAGVSQSPRYKVTKRGQDVALRCDPISGHVSLYWYRQALGQGPEFLTYFNYEAQQDKSGLPNDRFSAERPEGSISTLTIQRTEQRDSAMYRCASSQQPGANYGYTFGSGTRLTVV.